This TCR beta chain was obtained from a study of blood T cell repertoires in COVID-19. This table comes from immunoSEQ multiplex PCR, and its TCRdb copy is limited to in-frame clones, with some not included. This sample has 150,000 to 200,000 clones, with roughly 82% found just once. Losses at the gene ends were 7 bases for V and 12 bases for J; bases not matched to a gene: 20. Looked up from germline, CDR1 is SGHAT and CDR2 is FQNNGV. This CDR3 has 16 amino acids. Participants reported their clinical history, and cohort assignment relied on those reports. The TCR sequence derives from a woman aged 55-69 years with acute COVID-19. The rearrangement joins TRBV11-2 to TRBJ2-1, with 8 bases matching TRBD2. The sample comprised PBMCs or T cells enriched from blood (not recorded which). The CDR3 here is CASTPPGGTRGVGQFF. The CDR3 DNA reads as TGTGCCAGCACCCCTCCCGGAGGGACTAGAGGGGTCGGGCAGTTCTTC.